This note documents a single TCR beta chain sequence. The sample is drawn from a study of blood T cell repertoires in COVID-19. At the level of the study: Sites in the United States, Italy and Spain provided acute and convalescent COVID-19 samples. PBMCs, B-cell-depleted T cells, or T cells provided the cDNA or gDNA that made up the material.

Profiling relied on immunoSEQ multiplex PCR, and the TCRdb table lists in-frame clones only, not all of them. The sample lists 150,000 or so clones; over 80% were seen once. The CDR3 is made up of 16 amino acids. The V end was cut by 0 bases, the J end by 1 base, with 12 bases between. CDR1 MNHGY and CDR2 SVAAGI come from the germline V gene. Material for sequencing was peripheral blood. This TCR was recovered from a middle-aged woman with active or convalescent COVID-19. The rearrangement links TRBV6-9 to TRBJ1-1; weak D call: TRBD1 (6 bases). The CDR3 spells CASSYSGTGSNTEAFF. The DNA for the CDR3 is TGTGCCAGCAGTTATTCGGGAACAGGGTCGAACACTGAAGCTTTCTTT.